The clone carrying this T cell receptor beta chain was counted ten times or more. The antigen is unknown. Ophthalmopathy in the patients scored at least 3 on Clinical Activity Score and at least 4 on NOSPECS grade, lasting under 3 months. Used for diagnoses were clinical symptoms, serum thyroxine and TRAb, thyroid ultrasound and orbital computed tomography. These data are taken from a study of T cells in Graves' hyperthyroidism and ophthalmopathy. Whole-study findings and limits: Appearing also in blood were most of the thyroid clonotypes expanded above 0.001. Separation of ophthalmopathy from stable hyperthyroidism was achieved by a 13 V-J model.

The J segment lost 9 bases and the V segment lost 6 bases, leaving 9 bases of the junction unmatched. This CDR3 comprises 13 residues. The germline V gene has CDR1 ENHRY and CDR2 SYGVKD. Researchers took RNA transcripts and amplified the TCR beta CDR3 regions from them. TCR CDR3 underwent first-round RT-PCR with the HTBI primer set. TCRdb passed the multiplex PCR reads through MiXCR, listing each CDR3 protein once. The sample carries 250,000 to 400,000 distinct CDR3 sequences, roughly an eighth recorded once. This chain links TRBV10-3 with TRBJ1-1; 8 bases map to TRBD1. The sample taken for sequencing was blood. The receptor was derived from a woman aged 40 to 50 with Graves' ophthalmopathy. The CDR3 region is CAIRSGGTSQAFF. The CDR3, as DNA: TGTGCCATCAGATCAGGGGGCACGAGCCAAGCTTTCTTT.